This T cell receptor (beta chain) comes out of a study of T cell responses to AZD1222 COVID-19 vaccine. Study results and caveats: Donors skewed white British and female; clonal diversity was possibly underestimated. Regions 160-218 and 743-854 held dominance among vaccine-associated CD4 TCRs, which spanned spike. Sampling that yielded the repertoires occurred only after the peak T cell response.

The table came from immunoSEQ multiplex PCR; TCRdb's copy has only in-frame clones and leaves some out. This sample carries about 110,000 clones, about 90% of them seen once, and the ten largest clones take about 7.8%. With V trimmed by 0 bases and J by 3 bases, 3 bases remained unmatched. The germline V gene has CDR1 MNHEY and CDR2 SVGEGT. The CDR3 is made up of 15 amino acids. A note on this clone: Antigen: not known.

The chain combines TRBV6-2 or TRBV6-3 with TRBJ1-2; the match to TRBD1 covers 8 bases. This TCR derives from an adult in good health. The sample here was peripheral blood, taken on day 0 of AZD1222 vaccination. This CDR3 reads CASSYSTGEHYGYTF. CDR3 sequence (DNA): TGTGCCAGCAGTTACTCGACAGGGGAGCACTATGGCTACACCTTC.